The rows below give T cell receptor beta chains drawn from one sample of a study of T-cell memory formation after mild COVID-19. TCRdb reanalysed the 5' RACE reads using MiXCR and keeps one entry per CDR3 protein. The data contain tens of thousands of distinct CDR3 sequences, roughly 7.2% of them singletons. Input material: PBMCs or a T cell subset sorted from them (not recorded which). Receptors were obtained from a man aged 18 to 30 who had mild COVID-19 (a few samples of this study predate the infection). Cell type and time point are not known. Each CDR3 is given with its conserved first and last residue. Each record gives: CDR3 protein, J gene, CDR3 length, V gene.

CDR3aa: CASLVWPNTYNEQFF
j_gene: TRBJ2-1
len: 15
v_gene: TRBV27

CDR3aa: CASSYFSQGQPQHF
j_gene: TRBJ1-5
len: 14
v_gene: TRBV6-5

CDR3aa: CSARRGKGIQYF
j_gene: TRBJ2-4
len: 12
v_gene: TRBV20-1

CDR3aa: CSAMSFSGAGNEQFF
j_gene: TRBJ2-1
len: 15
v_gene: TRBV20-1

CDR3aa: CAIRGFYEQYF
j_gene: TRBJ2-7
len: 11
v_gene: TRBV6-2/TRBV6-3

CDR3aa: CASSMGQGPYNEQFF
j_gene: TRBJ2-1
len: 15
v_gene: TRBV19

CDR3aa: CAGGPGDNQPQHF
j_gene: TRBJ1-5
len: 13
v_gene: TRBV2

CDR3aa: CASSLDALNTGELFF
j_gene: TRBJ2-2
len: 15
v_gene: TRBV5-4

CDR3aa: CASSQDSSSRNEQFF
j_gene: TRBJ2-1
len: 15
v_gene: TRBV4-2

CDR3aa: CSARTAAYEQYF
j_gene: TRBJ2-7
len: 12
v_gene: TRBV20-1

CDR3aa: CAAGAGYATGELFF
j_gene: TRBJ2-2
len: 14
v_gene: TRBV7-7

CDR3aa: CASSQGNSGANVLTF
j_gene: TRBJ2-6
len: 15
v_gene: TRBV11-1

CDR3aa: CASSVEGLSPYNEQFF
j_gene: TRBJ2-1
len: 16
v_gene: TRBV9

CDR3aa: CASSTPESTDTQYF
j_gene: TRBJ2-3
len: 14
v_gene: TRBV7-9